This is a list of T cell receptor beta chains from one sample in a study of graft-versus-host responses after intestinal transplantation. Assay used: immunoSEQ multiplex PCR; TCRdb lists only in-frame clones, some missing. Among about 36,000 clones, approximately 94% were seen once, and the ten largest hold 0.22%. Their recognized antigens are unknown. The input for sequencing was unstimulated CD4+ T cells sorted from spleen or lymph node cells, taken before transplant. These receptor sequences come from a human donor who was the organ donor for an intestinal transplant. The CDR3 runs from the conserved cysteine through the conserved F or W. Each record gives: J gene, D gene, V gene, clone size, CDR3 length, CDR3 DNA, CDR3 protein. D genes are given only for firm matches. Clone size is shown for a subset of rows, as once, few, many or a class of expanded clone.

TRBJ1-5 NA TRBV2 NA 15 TGTGCCAGCAGCGGGTCAGGCGGGAACAATCAGCCCCAGCATTTT CASSGSGGNNQPQHF
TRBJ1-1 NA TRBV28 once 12 TGTGCCAGCAGTTTTAGGCCTACTGAAGCTTTCTTT CASSFRPTEAFF
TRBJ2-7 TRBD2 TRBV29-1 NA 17 TGCAGCGTTGTAATCCGCCCGGGACTAGCGGGGCAGGGGGAGCAGTACTTC CSVVIRPGLAGQGEQYF
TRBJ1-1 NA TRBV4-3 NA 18 TGCGCCAGCAGCCAAGTTGCTATAGAGAAGAGCATGAACACTGAAGCTTTCTTT CASSQVAIEKSMNTEAFF
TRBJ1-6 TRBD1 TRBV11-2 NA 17 TGTGCCAGCAGCTTACGAGGACAGGGGTCCTATAATTCACCCCTCCACTTT CASSLRGQGSYNSPLHF
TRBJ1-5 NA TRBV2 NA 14 TGTGCCAGCAGTGGGGCCACACCAAATCAGCCCCAGCATTTT CASSGATPNQPQHF
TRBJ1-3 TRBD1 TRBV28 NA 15 TGTGCCAGCAGTTTAGGCCCACAGGGGGGAAACACCATATATTTT CASSLGPQGGNTIYF
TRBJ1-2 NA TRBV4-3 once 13 TGCGCCAGCAGCCAAGGGACTAACTATGGCTACACCTTC CASSQGTNYGYTF
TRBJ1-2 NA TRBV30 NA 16 TGTGCCTGGAGTGTACAAGAGGGCTGGTATAACTATGGCTACACCTTC CAWSVQEGWYNYGYTF
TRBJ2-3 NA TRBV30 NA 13 TGTGCCTGGATGATCGCGGGCACAGATACGCAGTATTTT CAWMIAGTDTQYF
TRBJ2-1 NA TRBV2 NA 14 TGTGCCAGCAGTGCCAGGGGGGAGTACAATGAGCAGTTCTTC CASSARGEYNEQFF
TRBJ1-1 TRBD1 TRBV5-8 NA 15 TGTGCCAGCAGCTTGATGATGGGGACAGGGAGGGGAGCTTTCTTT CASSLMMGTGRGAFF
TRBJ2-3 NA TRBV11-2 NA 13 TGTGCCAGCAGCTTACGGGTTTCAGATACGCAGTATTTT CASSLRVSDTQYF